A selection of T cell receptor beta chains follows, all from one sample in a study of T cells after yellow fever vaccination. TCRdb used MiXCR to reprocess the 5' RACE reads, holding one entry per CDR3 protein. The sample shows 500,000 to 650,000 distinct CDR3 sequences, about 12% of them seen only once. The starting material was PBMCs, obtained on the day of the yellow fever booster vaccination. The receptors originated from a man aged 25-40 years who received the YFV17D yellow fever vaccine. The CDR3 runs from the conserved cysteine through the conserved F or W. A D gene is named only where the DNA matches it firmly. Only some rows state a clone size, as once, few, many or a class for expanded clones.

>TRBJ2-5|TRBV7-9|few|NA
CASSSSRDRPQETQYF
TGTGCCAGCAGCTCCTCTCGTGACAGACCTCAAGAGACCCAGTACTTC
>TRBJ1-2|TRBV14|few|NA
CASSQEPGGGYGYTF
TGTGCCAGCAGCCAAGAGCCCGGGGGCGGCTATGGCTACACCTTC
>TRBJ1-1|TRBV19|NA|TRBD1
CASRPIGQGKNTEAFF
TGTGCCAGTAGACCGATAGGACAGGGGAAGAACACTGAAGCTTTCTTT
>TRBJ2-6|TRBV12-3/TRBV12-4|NA|TRBD1
CASGQDLSGANVLTF
TGTGCCAGCGGACAGGACCTCTCTGGGGCCAACGTCCTGACTTTC
>TRBJ2-3|TRBV11-2|few|TRBD2
CASSLAGRVPDTQYF
TGTGCCAGCAGCTTAGCCGGGAGGGTCCCAGATACGCAGTATTTT
>TRBJ2-5|TRBV20-1|NA|NA
CSAGRTRDLSRKTQYF
TGCAGTGCTGGGAGGACCCGGGACCTCTCGAGGAAGACCCAGTACTTC
>TRBJ1-1|TRBV5-1|few|NA
CASSSRSDTEAFF
TGCGCCAGCAGCTCGCGATCGGACACTGAAGCTTTCTTT
>TRBJ2-1|TRBV6-1|NA|TRBD2
CASTDTSGRRSDEQFF
TGTGCCAGCACCGATACTAGCGGGAGGCGGTCCGATGAGCAGTTCTTC
>TRBJ1-6|TRBV15|few|NA
CATSRDSVRNSYNSPLHF
TGTGCCACCAGCAGAGATTCCGTTAGGAACTCCTATAATTCACCCCTCCACTTT
>TRBJ2-2|TRBV11-1|few|NA
CASSLSDGQTFALFF
TGTGCCAGCAGCTTATCAGATGGGCAGACCTTTGCTCTGTTTTTT
>TRBJ2-5|TRBV7-2|NA|NA
CASSLEFSQETQYF
TGTGCCAGCAGCTTAGAATTTAGCCAAGAGACCCAGTACTTC
>TRBJ2-1|TRBV25-1|NA|NA
CASSELETGRGDEQFF
TGTGCCAGCAGTGAATTAGAAACGGGTAGGGGAGATGAGCAGTTCTTC
>TRBJ2-5|TRBV18|NA|NA
CASSSLSGRTLQETQYF
TGTGCCAGCTCATCCCTTTCGGGACGGACCCTGCAAGAGACCCAGTACTTC
>TRBJ2-2|TRBV24-1|few|TRBD1
CATRDRGDTGELFF
TGTGCCACCAGAGACAGGGGCGACACCGGGGAGCTGTTTTTT
>TRBJ2-1|TRBV6-5|NA|TRBD2
CASSYPWTSGRNEQFF
TGTGCCAGCAGTTACCCTTGGACTAGCGGGAGGAATGAGCAGTTCTTC
>TRBJ2-7|TRBV23-1|NA|NA
CASSQPAYLYEQYF
TGCGCCAGCAGTCAACCCGCCTATCTCTACGAGCAGTACTTC
>TRBJ2-1|TRBV20-1|once|TRBD2
CSAGTSGEYNEQFF
TGCAGTGCTGGGACTAGCGGGGAATACAATGAGCAGTTCTTC
>TRBJ2-7|TRBV10-3|NA|NA
CAIRIPGPSYEQYF
TGTGCCATCAGGATACCGGGACCGTCCTACGAGCAGTACTTC
>TRBJ2-1|TRBV20-1|few|NA
CSAVRGASNEQFF
TGCAGTGCTGTACGGGGGGCAAGTAATGAGCAGTTCTTC
>TRBJ2-7|TRBV5-1|NA|NA
CASRGADLREQYF
TGCGCCAGCAGGGGAGCCGACCTACGGGAGCAGTACTTC
>TRBJ2-1|TRBV19|NA|NA
CASERYNEQFF
TGTGCCAGCGAACGTTACAATGAGCAGTTCTTC
>TRBJ2-7|TRBV5-4|few|NA
CASSDAGTPRKQYF
TGTGCCAGCAGCGATGCCGGGACTCCGAGGAAGCAGTACTTC
>TRBJ2-1|TRBV27|few|NA
CASSRWDSRLDEQFF
TGTGCCAGCTCTCGGTGGGACTCCCGCCTCGATGAGCAGTTCTTC
>TRBJ1-6|TRBV15|NA|NA
CATSREGNSPLHF
TGTGCCACCAGCAGAGAGGGTAATTCACCCCTCCACTTT
>TRBJ1-2|TRBV6-1|few|NA
CASTEGLTYGYTF
TGTGCCAGCACCGAGGGACTGACCTATGGCTACACCTTC
>TRBJ1-2|TRBV27|few|NA
CASSFWGYGYTF
TGTGCCAGCAGTTTTTGGGGCTATGGCTACACCTTC
>TRBJ1-5|TRBV6-2/TRBV6-3|NA|NA
CASSYYGLNQPQHF
TGTGCCAGCAGTTATTACGGCCTCAATCAGCCCCAGCATTTT
>TRBJ2-1|TRBV7-2|NA|NA
CASSPRSGWPSQEQFF
TGTGCCAGCAGCCCCCGCAGCGGGTGGCCCTCACAGGAGCAGTTCTTC
>TRBJ1-2|TRBV12-3/TRBV12-4|NA|TRBD1
CASSPGQGYYGYTF
TGTGCCAGCAGTCCCGGACAGGGGTACTATGGCTACACCTTC
>TRBJ2-7|TRBV10-1|NA|TRBD1
CASSESGQGSYEQYF
TGCGCCAGCAGTGAGTCGGGACAGGGATCCTACGAGCAGTACTTC
>TRBJ2-1|TRBV4-3|few|TRBD2
CASSQEPGLAGVLGEQFF
TGCGCCAGCAGCCAGGAACCGGGACTAGCGGGAGTATTGGGTGAGCAGTTCTTC
>TRBJ2-3|TRBV5-1|many|NA
CASSFDRDATDTQYF
TGCGCCAGCAGCTTCGACCGGGACGCCACAGATACGCAGTATTTT
>TRBJ2-2|TRBV28|NA|NA
CASSFRGHFELFF
TGTGCCAGCAGTTTTCGGGGTCACTTCGAGCTGTTTTTT
>TRBJ2-3|TRBV5-1|NA|TRBD1
CASSLTTGSPDTQYF
TGCGCCAGCAGCCTGACGACAGGGAGCCCAGATACGCAGTATTTT
>TRBJ2-3|TRBV12-3/TRBV12-4|NA|NA
CASSLTFLDTQYF
TGTGCCAGCAGTTTAACTTTCTTGGATACGCAGTATTTT
>TRBJ2-7|TRBV6-2/TRBV6-3|few|TRBD2
CASSPMTSGSRYEQYF
TGTGCCAGCAGTCCAATGACTAGCGGGAGCCGCTACGAGCAGTACTTC
>TRBJ2-7|TRBV10-3|NA|NA
CAISTAPTIYEQYF
TGTGCCATCAGCACAGCTCCTACAATTTACGAGCAGTACTTC
>TRBJ2-7|TRBV7-8|NA|NA
CASRKGGERVYEQYF
TGTGCCAGCAGAAAAGGGGGGGAGAGGGTCTACGAGCAGTACTTC
>TRBJ2-7|TRBV7-2|NA|NA
CASSKGGSLKEQYF
TGTGCCAGCAGCAAAGGGGGGAGCCTAAAAGAGCAGTACTTC
>TRBJ1-3|TRBV20-1|few|NA
CSARDGTAGNTIYF
TGCAGTGCTAGGGATGGGACGGCTGGAAACACCATATATTTT
>TRBJ1-4|TRBV15|few|NA
CATSRDTGFNEKLFF
TGTGCCACCAGCAGAGATACGGGTTTTAATGAAAAACTGTTTTTT
>TRBJ2-7|TRBV20-1|NA|NA
CSASTGENYEQYF
TGCAGTGCTAGTACGGGAGAAAACTACGAGCAGTACTTC
>TRBJ2-3|TRBV5-6|many|TRBD1
CASSPGQGLDTQYF
TGTGCCAGCAGCCCGGGACAGGGACTAGATACGCAGTATTTT
>TRBJ2-7|TRBV7-2|many|TRBD2
CASSFAGDYEQYF
TGTGCCAGCAGCTTTGCGGGAGACTACGAGCAGTACTTC
>TRBJ2-7|TRBV30|NA|NA
CAYTGMEANSYEQYF
TGTGCCTACACCGGGATGGAGGCTAACTCCTACGAGCAGTACTTC
>TRBJ2-4|TRBV23-1|few|NA
CASSQSGRTGRVLAKNIQYF
TGCGCCAGCAGTCAATCCGGGAGGACAGGCCGCGTTCTAGCCAAAAACATTCAGTACTTC
>TRBJ1-2|TRBV9|NA|TRBD1
CASSREDRAILDGYTF
TGTGCCAGCAGTCGGGAAGACAGGGCGATTCTAGATGGCTACACCTTC
>TRBJ2-7|TRBV20-1|NA|TRBD2
CSAKLTSGNNYEQYF
TGCAGTGCTAAATTGACTAGCGGGAATAATTACGAGCAGTACTTC
>TRBJ2-5|TRBV4-1|NA|NA
CASSQDLGGEETQYF
TGCGCCAGCAGCCAAGATCTAGGGGGGGAAGAGACCCAGTACTTC
>TRBJ2-1|TRBV6-2/TRBV6-3|NA|TRBD1
CASSFHQGVSSNEQFF
TGTGCCAGCAGCTTCCATCAGGGGGTCTCGTCCAATGAGCAGTTCTTC
>TRBJ1-3|TRBV27|NA|NA
CASSLRGQRGNTIYF
TGTGCCAGCAGTTTACGTGGACAGCGTGGAAACACCATATATTTT
>TRBJ2-7|TRBV27|NA|TRBD2
CASSGAGGPPYEQYF
TGTGCCAGCAGTGGAGCGGGAGGGCCTCCCTACGAGCAGTACTTC
>TRBJ2-3|TRBV20-1|few|NA
CSARAERTSTDTQYF
TGCAGTGCTAGAGCGGAACGGACTAGCACAGATACGCAGTATTTT
>TRBJ2-1|TRBV20-1|NA|TRBD2
CSTSGTSTYNEQFF
TGCAGTACATCCGGGACTAGTACATACAATGAGCAGTTCTTC
>TRBJ1-1|TRBV20-1|many|NA
CSARPRNTEAFF
TGCAGTGCTAGACCTAGGAACACTGAAGCTTTCTTT
>TRBJ2-6|TRBV7-9|NA|NA
CASSPLTRWSVLTF
TGTGCCAGCAGCCCTCTGACCCGATGGAGCGTCCTGACTTTC
>TRBJ2-7|TRBV18|few|TRBD2
CASSPPSGRNEQYF
TGTGCCAGCTCACCACCGAGCGGGAGGAATGAGCAGTACTTC
>TRBJ2-1|TRBV4-2|NA|NA
CASSQRPQQDNEQFF
TGTGCCAGCAGCCAACGGCCTCAACAGGACAATGAGCAGTTCTTC
>TRBJ2-7|TRBV27|few|TRBD2
CASSTGTSGVLQYF
TGTGCCAGCAGCACCGGGACTAGCGGGGTGTTGCAGTACTTC
>TRBJ1-3|TRBV6-1|few|NA
CAGGGGGRVSGNTIYF
TGTGCCGGCGGAGGAGGAGGACGGGTCTCTGGAAACACCATATATTTT